The 29 T cell receptor beta chains listed next were all sequenced from one sample in a study of multiple sclerosis patients with progressive multifocal leukoencephalopathy. Assay used: immunoSEQ multiplex PCR; TCRdb lists only in-frame clones, some missing. The sample has 30,000 or so clones, roughly 89% seen once. The time point denotes: time of PML onset. The sample here was PBMCs, taken from a patient treated with natalizumab. These receptors came from a woman in her 40s with progressive multifocal leukoencephalopathy.

This rearrangement joins TRBV5-1 to TRBJ2-5; the match to TRBD2 covers 15 bases. The germline gives CDR1 SGHRS, CDR2 YFSETQ. After removal of 4 bases from V and 3 bases from J, the junction contained 13 bases not matched to a gene. The CDR3 has 19 amino acids. The CDR3 spells CASSAPEGLAGGRKETQYF. Written as DNA, the CDR3 is TGCGCCAGCAGCGCCCCGGAAGGACTAGCGGGGGGGCGAAAAGAGACCCAGTACTTC. The complete variable domain, with remaining parts taken from reference TRBV5-1 and TRBJ2-5, reads KAGVTQTPRYLIKTRGQQVTLSCSPISGHRSVSWYQQTPGQGLQFLFEYFSETQRNKGNFPGRFSGRQFSNSRSEMNVSTLELGDSALYLCASSAPEGLAGGRKETQYFGPGTRLLVL.

The chain joins TRBV28 to TRBJ1-1, with 12 nucleotides matching TRBD1. This CDR3 region has 15 residues. Losses at the gene ends were 6 bases for V and 6 bases for J; bases not matched to a gene: 8. Germline V gene data show CDR1 as MDHEN and CDR2 as SYDVKM. CDR3 amino acids: CASSLTGTGGSEAFF. The CDR3 DNA is TGTGCCAGCAGCCTGACAGGGACAGGGGGCTCTGAAGCTTTCTTT.

The J gene is TRBJ1-1, the V gene TRBV19, with 9 bases lining up with TRBD1. Trimming at V came to 5 bases and at J to 5 bases, leaving 6 bases not matched to a gene. This CDR3 is built from 14 residues. CDR1 LNHDA and CDR2 SQIVND come from the germline V gene (reference sequence). As DNA, the CDR3 is TGTGCCAGTAGTCCTCGGGACAGGGAGACTGAAGCTTTCTTT. It encodes CASSPRDRETEAFF.

This chain connects TRBV6-5 to TRBJ1-2, with unresolved D. This CDR3 is built from 14 residues. V lost 2 bases and J lost 9, with 16 bases in between. Germline loops: CDR1 MNHEY, CDR2 SVGAGI. CDR3 coding DNA: TGTGCCAGCAGTTACGAAGGCAGGTCTATGCGCTACACCTTC. Residues: CASSYEGRSMRYTF.

The chain couples TRBV5-1 to TRBJ2-1; D is perhaps TRBD1 or TRBD2 (5 bases each). Deletions cut 0 bases from V and 0 bases from J, with 10 bases between. Looked up from germline, CDR1 is SGHRS and CDR2 is YFSETQ. This CDR3 is built from 16 residues. The CDR3 loop reads CASSLARGLSYNEQFF. The CDR3 bases are TGCGCCAGCAGCTTGGCGAGGGGCCTCTCCTACAATGAGCAGTTCTTC.

This rearrangement joins TRBV4-1 to TRBJ2-2, with D unclear. This CDR3 contains 14 residues. Germline V gives CDR1 MGHRA, CDR2 YSYEKL. Trimming cost V 3 bases and J 3 bases, with 8 bases left between them. The CDR3 sequence is CASSHGLYTGELFF. The CDR3 nucleotides read TGCGCCAGCAGCCATGGTCTTTACACCGGGGAGCTGTTTTTT.

Points on this clone: At one end the junction does not follow the germline gene, possibly because of a read error. V and J are TRBV7-9 and TRBJ1-1; D is uncertain. Germline assignment: CDR1 SEHNR and CDR2 FQNEAQ (reference sequence). This CDR3 has 12 residues. CDR3 in amino acids: CASSLADLWRIF. The CDR3 coding sequence is TGTGCCAGCAGCTTAGCGGATCTTTGGCGGATTTTT. Full variable domain (missing parts from reference TRBV7-9 and TRBJ1-1): DTGVSQNPRHKITKRGQNVTFRCDPISEHNRLYWYRQTLGQGPEFLTYFQNEAQLEKSRLLSDRFSAERPKGSFSTLEIQRTEQGDSAMYLCASSLADLWRIFGQGTRLTVV.

CDR3 nucleotide sequence: TGTGCCAGCAGCCTTTCCTCAGATACGCAGTATTTT. Translated: CASSLSSDTQYF. This chain joins TRBV7-8 and TRBJ2-3; D unclear. Germline V gene data show CDR1 as SGHVS and CDR2 as FQNEAQ. This CDR3 has 12 amino acids. V gave up 5 bases and J gave up 4 bases, with 7 bases separating them.

The chain employs TRBV5-1 and TRBJ1-1; D unclear. Per germline, CDR1 SGHRS and CDR2 YFSETQ. Trimming cost V 0 bases and J 0 bases, with 9 bases left between them. The CDR3 contains 15 residues. The CDR3 here is CASSLGPYMNTEAFF. The CDR3 coding sequence is TGCGCCAGCAGCTTGGGCCCCTACATGAACACTGAAGCTTTCTTT. Full variable domain (missing parts from reference TRBV5-1 and TRBJ1-1): KAGVTQTPRYLIKTRGQQVTLSCSPISGHRSVSWYQQTPGQGLQFLFEYFSETQRNKGNFPGRFSGRQFSNSRSEMNVSTLELGDSALYLCASSLGPYMNTEAFFGQGTRLTVV.

The chain is built from TRBV6-5 and TRBJ1-4; D not certain. This CDR3 comprises 16 residues. Deletions cut 4 bases from V and 0 bases from J, with 12 bases between. The germline gives CDR1 MNHEY, CDR2 SVGAGI. CDR3 DNA sequence: TGTGCCAGCAGTTTGGGGAGTTCTGCAACTAATGAAAAACTGTTTTTT. This encodes CASSLGSSATNEKLFF.

The chain has TRBV19 and TRBJ2-3; no clear D. Germline V CDR1 and CDR2: LNHDA, SQIVND (reference sequence). Trimming shortened V by 7 bases and J by 2 bases, and 7 bases separated the two germline ends. The CDR3 length is 12 residues. The chain's CDR3 is CASTSPTDTQYF. The CDR3 coding sequence is TGTGCCAGTACCTCCCCCACAGATACGCAGTATTTT.

The chain carries TRBV7-2 and TRBJ1-6; D perhaps matches TRBD1 (5 bases). CDR1 is SGHTA and CDR2 is FQGNSA in the germline V gene. There are 14 residues in the CDR3. Trimming removed 5 bases from V and 7 bases from J, with 12 bases in between. CDR3 DNA sequence: TGTGCCAGCAGCCTAGGGACCCAAAATTCACCCCTCCACTTT. It yields the protein CASSLGTQNSPLHF.

The chain carries TRBV19 and TRBJ1-5; TRBD1 aligns across 7 bases. This CDR3 region has 15 residues. Germline loops: CDR1 LNHDA, CDR2 SQIVND (reference sequence). V was pared by 6 bases and J by 0 bases, with 5 bases of the junction left unmatched. In DNA, the CDR3 is TGTGCCAGTAGCTCCCGGGACAGTAGCAATCAGCCCCAGCATTTT. Amino acids: CASSSRDSSNQPQHF.

J is TRBJ2-1 and V is TRBV2, with 10 bases that match TRBD2. V shed 7 bases, J shed 6 bases, and the junction held 3 bases outside the gene matches. This CDR3 has 13 residues. Germline V gene data show CDR1 as SNHLY and CDR2 as FYNNEI. Written as DNA, the CDR3 is TGTGCCAGCACAGCGGGGGGGCTCAATGAGCAGTTCTTC. Translation: CASTAGGLNEQFF. Looking up the rest from reference TRBV2 and TRBJ2-1 gives the full variable domain: EPEVTQTPSHQVTQMGQEVILRCVPISNHLYFYWYRQILGQKVEFLVSFYNNEISEKSEIFDDQFSVERPDGSNFTLKIRSTKLEDSAMYFCASTAGGLNEQFFGPGTRLTVL.

The CDR3 DNA reads TGTGCCAGCAGCGCGACAGGGAAGGGGACTGAAGCTTTCTTT. Translated: CASSATGKGTEAFF. The chain couples TRBV9 to TRBJ1-1, with TRBD1 matching over 7 bases. The germline V gene has CDR1 SGDLS and CDR2 YYNGEE. The ends lost 3 bases at V and 5 bases at J; junction bases unmatched: 7. The CDR3 totals 14 residues.

This chain links TRBV2 with TRBJ1-1; D unclear. Germline lookup yields CDR1 SNHLY and CDR2 FYNNEI. The CDR3 totals 13 residues. V was clipped by 4 bases and J by 5 bases, with 11 bases between them. The CDR3 sequence: CASSVEGRTEAFF. DNA of the CDR3: TGTGCCAGCAGTGTTGAGGGAAGGACTGAAGCTTTCTTT.

The chain employs TRBV4-3 and TRBJ2-1; D gene ambiguous. This CDR3 is built from 16 residues. The V end was cut by 0 bases, the J end by 4 bases, with 13 bases between. From germline, CDR1 is LGHNA and CDR2 YSLEER. The CDR3 sequence: CASSQEARLTYNEQFF. Here the CDR3 DNA reads TGCGCCAGCAGCCAAGAAGCCCGGCTTACTTACAATGAGCAGTTCTTC.

The chain recombines TRBV21-1 with TRBJ2-1; the table assigns TRBD2, which was not confirmed against the DNA. TRBV21-1 is annotated as a pseudogene. The CDR3 covers 14 residues. The DNA of the CDR3 is TGTGCCAGCAGCAAAGGAGCGGATTACAATGAGCAGTTCTTC. This translates into CASSKGADYNEQFF.

The chain couples TRBV7-2 to TRBJ2-3; either TRBD1 or TRBD2 may supply D (5 bases each). Between the trimmed V and J ends, which lost 6 bases and 2 bases, there was a span of 9 bases. Germline CDR1 SGHTA, CDR2 FQGNSA. This CDR3 has 13 residues. This CDR3 is CASRRGITDTQYF. The CDR3 coding sequence is TGTGCCAGCAGACGGGGCATCACAGATACGCAGTATTTT.

This chain links TRBV19 with TRBJ2-1, with 8 bases matching TRBD2. The length of the CDR3 is 13 residues. The germline CDR1 and CDR2 sequences are LNHDA and SQIVND (reference sequence). After removal of 6 bases from V and 6 bases from J, the junction contained 4 bases not matched to a gene. Here the CDR3 reads CASRTSASNEQFF. Here the CDR3 DNA reads TGTGCCAGTAGGACTAGCGCCTCCAATGAGCAGTTCTTC. The complete variable domain, with remaining parts taken from reference TRBV19 and TRBJ2-1, reads DGGITQSPKYLFRKEGQNVTLSCEQNLNHDAMYWYRQDPGQGLRLIYYSQIVNDFQKGDIAEGYSVSREKKESFPLTVTSAQKNPTAFYLCASRTSASNEQFFGPGTRLTVL.

V is TRBV30 and J is TRBJ2-7; 7 nucleotides match TRBD1. CDR1 GTSNPN and CDR2 SVGIG come from the germline V gene (reference sequence). Unmatched junction bases numbered 9, after V lost 2 bases and J lost 5 bases. The CDR3 is 14 residues long. Here the CDR3 reads CAWSTRQGWDEQYF. CDR3 DNA: TGTGCCTGGAGTACTCGACAGGGTTGGGACGAGCAGTACTTC.

This chain joins TRBV2 and TRBJ1-5, with TRBD1 matching over 11 bases. Germline V CDR1 and CDR2: SNHLY, FYNNEI. V was clipped by 6 bases and J by 4 bases; unmatched bases: 8. This CDR3 region has 16 residues. The CDR3 is CASRLDRGPTNQPQHF. The CDR3 coding sequence is TGTGCCAGCAGATTGGACAGGGGGCCCACGAATCAGCCCCAGCATTTT. The full variable domain, in which reference TRBV2 and TRBJ1-5 provide the parts outside the CDR3, is EPEVTQTPSHQVTQMGQEVILRCVPISNHLYFYWYRQILGQKVEFLVSFYNNEISEKSEIFDDQFSVERPDGSNFTLKIRSTKLEDSAMYFCASRLDRGPTNQPQHFGDGTRLSIL.

A note on this clone: At one end the junction does not follow the germline gene, possibly because of a read error. CDR3 DNA sequence: TGTGCCAGCAGCGGACCTGCCCAGTATGCCACCGACTTC. Encoded protein: CASSGPAQYATDF. J is TRBJ2-7 and V is TRBV7-9; D call uncertain. The V gene's germline CDR1 is SEHNR and CDR2 FQNEAQ (reference sequence). CDR3 size: 13 residues.

The CDR3 nucleotides are TGTGCCAGTAAAAGGGACGCTAGCAATCAGCCCCAGCATTTT. It is translated as CASKRDASNQPQHF. The J gene is TRBJ1-5, the V gene TRBV19; D possibly corresponds to TRBD1 (5 bases). V lost 7 bases, J lost 0 bases, and 10 bases lay in between. The length of the CDR3 is 14 residues. Germline CDR1 is LNHDA and CDR2 is SQIVND (reference sequence).

Here the CDR3 reads CASSLGADTQYF. CDR3 coding DNA: TGTGCCAGCAGCTTAGGTGCAGATACGCAGTATTTT. The chain uses TRBV7-9 and TRBJ2-3, with unresolved D. Germline CDR1 SEHNR, CDR2 FQNEAQ (reference sequence). Deletions cut 1 base from V and 4 bases from J, with 3 bases between. The CDR3 consists of 12 residues.

The genes are TRBV11-2 and TRBJ2-7; TRBD1 matches at 8 bases. The CDR3 totals 14 residues. The V gene end was trimmed by 6 bases and the J gene end by 5 bases; junction bases not matched to a gene: 9. Germline V gives CDR1 SGHAT, CDR2 FQNNGV. CDR3 in DNA: TGTGCCAGCAGAACTACTTCAGGGGGCCACGAGCAGTACTTC. This encodes CASRTTSGGHEQYF.

This clone has just one count. CDR3 in DNA: TGTGCCAGCAGCTTGGGTGCTAGCGGGGGCTTAAGGGCCCAGTACTTC. Amino acid sequence: CASSLGASGGLRAQYF. The chain joins TRBV5-4 to TRBJ2-5; TRBD2 agrees at 10 bases. Trimming took 0 bases from V and 9 from J; bases not matched to a gene: 11. CDR3 size: 16 residues. The germline V gene has CDR1 SGHNT and CDR2 YYREEE (reference sequence).

V gene TRBV15 combines with J gene TRBJ2-1, with D unclear. Deletions cut 5 bases from V and 12 bases from J, with 14 bases between. The CDR3 sequence is 12 residues long. Germline V gives CDR1 LNHNV, CDR2 YYDKDF (reference sequence). For the CDR3, the DNA is TGTGCCACCAGCCCCTCCTTAGGCTGGCAGTTCTTC. Translated, it gives CATSPSLGWQFF.

The J gene is TRBJ1-3, the V gene TRBV5-1; TRBD1 might be the D (6 bases). The CDR3 sequence is 14 residues long. Trimming stripped 3 bases from V and 6 bases from J, with 13 bases between. The germline gives CDR1 SGHRS, CDR2 YFSETQ. CDR3: CASSSGNRENTIYF. CDR3 DNA sequence: TGCGCCAGCAGCTCAGGAAACAGGGAAAACACCATATATTTT.